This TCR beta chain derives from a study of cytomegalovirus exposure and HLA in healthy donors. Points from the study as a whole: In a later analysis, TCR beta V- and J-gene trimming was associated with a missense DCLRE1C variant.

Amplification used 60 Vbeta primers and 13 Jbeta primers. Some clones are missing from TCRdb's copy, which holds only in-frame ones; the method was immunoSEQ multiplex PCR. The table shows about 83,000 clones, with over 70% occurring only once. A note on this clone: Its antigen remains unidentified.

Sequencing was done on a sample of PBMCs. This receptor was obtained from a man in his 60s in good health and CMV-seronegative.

In DNA, the CDR3 is TGTGCCAGCAGCGTCGGGGGGACTAATGAAAAACTGTTTTTT. This codes for CASSVGGTNEKLFF. The chain recombines TRBV9 with TRBJ1-4; maybe TRBD1 (5 bases). CDR1 and CDR2 from the germline V gene are SGDLS and YYNGEE. The CDR3 spans 14 residues. Trimming cost V 2 bases and J 2 bases, with 7 bases left between them.